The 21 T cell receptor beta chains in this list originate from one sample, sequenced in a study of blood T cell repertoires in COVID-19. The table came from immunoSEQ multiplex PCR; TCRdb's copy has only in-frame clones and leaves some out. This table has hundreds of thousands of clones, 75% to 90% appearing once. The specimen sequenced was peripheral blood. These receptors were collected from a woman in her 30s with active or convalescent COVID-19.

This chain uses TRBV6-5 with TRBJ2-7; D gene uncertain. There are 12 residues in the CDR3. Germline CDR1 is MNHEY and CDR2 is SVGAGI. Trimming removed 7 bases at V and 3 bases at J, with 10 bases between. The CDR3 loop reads CASMEQFYEQYF. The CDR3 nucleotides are TGTGCCAGCATGGAACAGTTCTACGAGCAGTACTTC.

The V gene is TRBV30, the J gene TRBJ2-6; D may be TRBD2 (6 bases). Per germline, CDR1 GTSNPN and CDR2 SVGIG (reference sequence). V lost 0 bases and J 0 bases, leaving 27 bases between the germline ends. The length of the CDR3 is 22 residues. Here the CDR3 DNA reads TGTGCCTGGAGTGTACGGGGGAGATCCCGACCCCATAGATCCTCTGGGGCCAACGTCCTGACTTTC. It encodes CAWSVRGRSRPHRSSGANVLTF.

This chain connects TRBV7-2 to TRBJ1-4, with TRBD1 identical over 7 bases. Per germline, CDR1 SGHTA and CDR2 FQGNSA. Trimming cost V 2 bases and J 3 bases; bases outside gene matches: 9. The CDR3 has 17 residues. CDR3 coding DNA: TGTGCCAGCAGCTTATCCCCTGGGACAGCAGCTAATGAAAAACTGTTTTTT. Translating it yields CASSLSPGTAANEKLFF.

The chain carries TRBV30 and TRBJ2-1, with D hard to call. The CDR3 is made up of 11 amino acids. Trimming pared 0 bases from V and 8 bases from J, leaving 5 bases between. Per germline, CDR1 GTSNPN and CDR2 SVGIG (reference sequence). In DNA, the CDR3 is TGTGCCTGGAGTGTCTCCCATGAGCAGTTCTTC. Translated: CAWSVSHEQFF.

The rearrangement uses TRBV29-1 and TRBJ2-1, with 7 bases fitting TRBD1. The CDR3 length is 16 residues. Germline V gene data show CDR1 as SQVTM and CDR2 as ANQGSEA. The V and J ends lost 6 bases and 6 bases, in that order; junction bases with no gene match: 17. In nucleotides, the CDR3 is TGCAGCGTCACCTACTGGACCGGGACAGTTCGCAATGAGCAGTTCTTC. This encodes CSVTYWTGTVRNEQFF.

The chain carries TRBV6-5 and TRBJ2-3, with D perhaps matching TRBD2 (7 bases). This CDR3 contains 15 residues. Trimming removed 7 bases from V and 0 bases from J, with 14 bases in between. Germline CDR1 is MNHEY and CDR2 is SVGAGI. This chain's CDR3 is CASTQGRASTDTQYF. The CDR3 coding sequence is TGTGCCAGCACCCAGGGGAGGGCTAGCACAGATACGCAGTATTTT.

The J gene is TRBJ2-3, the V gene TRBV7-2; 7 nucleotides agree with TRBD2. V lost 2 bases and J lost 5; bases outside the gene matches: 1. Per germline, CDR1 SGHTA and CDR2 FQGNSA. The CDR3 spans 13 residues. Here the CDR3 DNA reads TGTGCCAGCAGCTTATTAGCGGGAGATACGCAGTATTTT. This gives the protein CASSLLAGDTQYF.

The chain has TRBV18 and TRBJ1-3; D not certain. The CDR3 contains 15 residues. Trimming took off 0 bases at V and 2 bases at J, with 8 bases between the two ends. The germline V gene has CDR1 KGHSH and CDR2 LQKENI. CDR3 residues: CASSPPTGAGNTIYF. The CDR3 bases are TGTGCCAGCTCACCACCGACTGGAGCTGGAAACACCATATATTTT.

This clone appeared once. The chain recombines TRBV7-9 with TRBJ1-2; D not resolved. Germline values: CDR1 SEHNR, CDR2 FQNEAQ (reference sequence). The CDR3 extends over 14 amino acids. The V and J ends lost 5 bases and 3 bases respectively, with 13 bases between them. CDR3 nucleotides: TGTGCCAGCAGCGCCGGCGGTGTGGACTATGGCTACACCTTC. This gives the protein CASSAGGVDYGYTF.

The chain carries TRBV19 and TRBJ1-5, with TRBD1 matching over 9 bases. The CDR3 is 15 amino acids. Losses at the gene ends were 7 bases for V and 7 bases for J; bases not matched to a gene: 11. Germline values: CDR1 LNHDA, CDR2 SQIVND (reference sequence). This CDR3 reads CASNPDRGSLQPQHF. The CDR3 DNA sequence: TGTGCCAGTAACCCGGACAGGGGTTCGCTCCAGCCCCAGCATTTT.

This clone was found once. CDR3 in amino acids: CASSLRQGAREKLFF. The CDR3 nucleotides are TGTGCCAGCAGCCTACGACAGGGAGCTCGAGAAAAACTGTTTTTT. V gene TRBV6-6 combines with J gene TRBJ1-4, with TRBD1 matching over 7 bases. Losses at the gene ends were 6 bases for V and 8 bases for J; bases not matched to a gene: 12. This CDR3 region has 15 residues. Germline CDR1 reads MNHNY; CDR2 reads SVGAGI (reference sequence).

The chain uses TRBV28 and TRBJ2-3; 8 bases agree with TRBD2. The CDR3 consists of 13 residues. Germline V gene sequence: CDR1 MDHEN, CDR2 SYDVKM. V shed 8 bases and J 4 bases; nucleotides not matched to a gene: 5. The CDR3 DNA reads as TGTGCCAGCCGCGGGAGGTTTTCAGATACGCAGTATTTT. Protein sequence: CASRGRFSDTQYF.

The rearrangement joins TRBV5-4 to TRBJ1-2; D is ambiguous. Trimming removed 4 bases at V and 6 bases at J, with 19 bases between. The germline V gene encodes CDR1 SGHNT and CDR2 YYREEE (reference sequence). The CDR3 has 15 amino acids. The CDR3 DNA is TGTGCCAGCAGCCCAATAGAGGGAATTGTCCATGGCTACACCTTC. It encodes CASSPIEGIVHGYTF.

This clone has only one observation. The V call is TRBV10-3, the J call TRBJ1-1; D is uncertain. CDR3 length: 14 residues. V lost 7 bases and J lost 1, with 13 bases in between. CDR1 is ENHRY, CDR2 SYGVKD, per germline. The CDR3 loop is CAITTGTRNTEAFF. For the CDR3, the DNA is TGTGCCATCACCACGGGTACCAGGAACACTGAAGCTTTCTTT.

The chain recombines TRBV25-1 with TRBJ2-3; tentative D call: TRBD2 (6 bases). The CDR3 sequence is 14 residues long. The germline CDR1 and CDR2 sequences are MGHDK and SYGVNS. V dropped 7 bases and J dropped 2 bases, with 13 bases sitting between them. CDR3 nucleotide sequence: TGTGCCAGCACACCGGGACTGAACACAGATACGCAGTATTTT. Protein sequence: CASTPGLNTDTQYF.

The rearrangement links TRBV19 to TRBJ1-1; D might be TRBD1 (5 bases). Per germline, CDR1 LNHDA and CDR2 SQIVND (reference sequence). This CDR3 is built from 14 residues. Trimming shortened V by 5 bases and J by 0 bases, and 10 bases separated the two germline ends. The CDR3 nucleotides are TGTGCCAGTAGTCCCCTGACAGTGAACACTGAAGCTTTCTTT. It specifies CASSPLTVNTEAFF. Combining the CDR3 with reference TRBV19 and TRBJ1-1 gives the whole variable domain DGGITQSPKYLFRKEGQNVTLSCEQNLNHDAMYWYRQDPGQGLRLIYYSQIVNDFQKGDIAEGYSVSREKKESFPLTVTSAQKNPTAFYLCASSPLTVNTEAFFGQGTRLTVV.

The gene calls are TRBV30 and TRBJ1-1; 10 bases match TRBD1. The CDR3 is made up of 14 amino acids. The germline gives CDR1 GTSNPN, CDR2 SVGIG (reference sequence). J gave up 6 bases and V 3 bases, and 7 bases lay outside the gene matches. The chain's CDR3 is CAWSTGTGVSEAFF. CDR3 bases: TGTGCCTGGAGCACCGGGACAGGGGTTTCTGAAGCTTTCTTT.

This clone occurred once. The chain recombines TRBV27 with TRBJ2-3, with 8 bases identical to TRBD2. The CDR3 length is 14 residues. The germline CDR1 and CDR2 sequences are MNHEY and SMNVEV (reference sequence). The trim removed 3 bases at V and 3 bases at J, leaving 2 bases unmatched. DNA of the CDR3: TGTGCCAGCAGTTTCGGCGGGAGGACAGATACGCAGTATTTT. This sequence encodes CASSFGGRTDTQYF.

As DNA, the CDR3 is TGTGCCAGCAGTGAAGACAGGGGGCTAAGCACCGGGGAGCTGTTTTTT. Its protein is CASSEDRGLSTGELFF. This chain joins TRBV6-1 and TRBJ2-2, with 9 bases matching TRBD1. CDR3 length: 16 residues. Germline-derived CDR1 and CDR2 are MNHNS and SASEGT. Unmatched junction bases numbered 4, after V lost 1 base and J lost 4 bases.

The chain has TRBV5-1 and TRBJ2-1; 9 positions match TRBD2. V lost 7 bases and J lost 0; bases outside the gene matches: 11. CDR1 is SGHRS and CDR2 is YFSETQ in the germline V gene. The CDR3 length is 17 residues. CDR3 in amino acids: CASGPRISGSSYNEQFF. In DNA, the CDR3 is TGCGCCAGCGGACCCCGTATTAGCGGGAGCTCCTACAATGAGCAGTTCTTC.

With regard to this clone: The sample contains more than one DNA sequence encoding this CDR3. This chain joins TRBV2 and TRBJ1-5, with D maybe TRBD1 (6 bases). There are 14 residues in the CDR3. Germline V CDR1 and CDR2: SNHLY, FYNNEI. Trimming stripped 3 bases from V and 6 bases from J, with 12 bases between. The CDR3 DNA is TGTGCCAGCAGTGACAGGGGCGTTGGTCAGCCCCAGCATTTT. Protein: CASSDRGVGQPQHF.